Listed below are T cell receptor beta chains from one sample, sequenced in a study of blood T cell repertoires in COVID-19. Profiled with immunoSEQ multiplex PCR; TCRdb holds only in-frame clones, not every one. This table holds hundreds of thousands of clones, about 86% found once. The sequencing input was peripheral blood. Receptor source: a man older than 75 with acute or convalescent COVID-19. The CDR3 runs from the conserved cysteine through the conserved F or W. Fields, in order: J gene, D gene, clone size, V gene, CDR3 length, CDR3 DNA, CDR3 protein. D genes are given only for firm matches. Size is omitted from some rows. Given values are once, few, many or a class for expanded clones.

j_call: TRBJ1-1
d_call: TRBD1
clone_size: -
v_call: TRBV19
cdr3_length: 14
cdr3_nt: TGTGCCAGTAGTAACGGACAGGGCGGCACTGAAGCTTTCTTT
cdr3_aa: CASSNGQGGTEAFF

j_call: TRBJ2-1
d_call: TRBD2
clone_size: -
v_call: TRBV5-4
cdr3_length: 15
cdr3_nt: TGTGCCAGCAGCTCTTCTAGCGGGAGGGCCGATGAGCAGTTCTTC
cdr3_aa: CASSSSSGRADEQFF

j_call: TRBJ1-6
d_call: -
clone_size: -
v_call: TRBV21-1
cdr3_length: 17
cdr3_nt: TGTGCCAGCAGCAATACCACACAGGTCTCCTATAATTCACCCCTCCACTTT
cdr3_aa: CASSNTTQVSYNSPLHF

j_call: TRBJ1-6
d_call: -
clone_size: -
v_call: TRBV28
cdr3_length: 16
cdr3_nt: TGTGCCAGCAGTCCTCAATCCAGCTCCTATAATTCACCCCTCCACTTT
cdr3_aa: CASSPQSSSYNSPLHF

j_call: TRBJ1-1
d_call: -
clone_size: -
v_call: TRBV5-1
cdr3_length: 14
cdr3_nt: TGCGCCAGCAGCTTGGACTTGGGGCGGAGAGAAGCTTTCTTT
cdr3_aa: CASSLDLGRREAFF

j_call: TRBJ1-1
d_call: TRBD1
clone_size: -
v_call: TRBV29-1
cdr3_length: 16
cdr3_nt: TGCAGCGTCCCCCACGGACAGGACCAAGATAACACTGAAGCTTTCTTT
cdr3_aa: CSVPHGQDQDNTEAFF

j_call: TRBJ2-3
d_call: -
clone_size: -
v_call: TRBV28
cdr3_length: 10
cdr3_nt: TGTGCCAGTAGCGGTGGGACGCAGTATTTT
cdr3_aa: CASSGGTQYF

j_call: TRBJ2-7
d_call: TRBD1
clone_size: -
v_call: TRBV5-6
cdr3_length: 15
cdr3_nt: TGTGCCAGCAGCCCGCGGACAGGGTGGGGATACGAGCAGTACTTC
cdr3_aa: CASSPRTGWGYEQYF

j_call: TRBJ1-1
d_call: TRBD1
clone_size: -
v_call: TRBV5-6
cdr3_length: 15
cdr3_nt: TGTGCCAGCAGCTTGGTGGGAGCAGGGGGCACTGAAGCTTTCTTT
cdr3_aa: CASSLVGAGGTEAFF

j_call: TRBJ2-7
d_call: TRBD2
clone_size: -
v_call: TRBV3-1/TRBV3-2
cdr3_length: 15
cdr3_nt: TGTGCCAGCAGCCATTTCGGACTAGCGGGCCGCGAGCAGTACTTC
cdr3_aa: CASSHFGLAGREQYF

j_call: TRBJ2-5
d_call: TRBD1
clone_size: -
v_call: TRBV7-8
cdr3_length: 15
cdr3_nt: TGTGCCAGCAGCTGGACAGGGGGCTTTCAGGAGACCCAGTACTTC
cdr3_aa: CASSWTGGFQETQYF

j_call: TRBJ2-3
d_call: TRBD1
clone_size: -
v_call: TRBV27
cdr3_length: 14
cdr3_nt: TGTGCCAGCAGTTTATGGGGACAGGGAGATACGCAGTATTTT
cdr3_aa: CASSLWGQGDTQYF

j_call: TRBJ1-2
d_call: TRBD1
clone_size: -
v_call: TRBV19
cdr3_length: 14
cdr3_nt: TGTGCCAGTACTCGGACAGGGGTTTTCTATGGCTACACCTTC
cdr3_aa: CASTRTGVFYGYTF

j_call: TRBJ1-5
d_call: -
clone_size: -
v_call: TRBV6-4
cdr3_length: 13
cdr3_nt: TGTGCCAGCAGTGTCGGGGAAGGTCAGCCCCAGCATTTT
cdr3_aa: CASSVGEGQPQHF

j_call: TRBJ2-7
d_call: TRBD1
clone_size: -
v_call: TRBV6-5
cdr3_length: 13
cdr3_nt: TGTGCCAGCAGTACCGGACAGGTGGACGAGCAGTACTTC
cdr3_aa: CASSTGQVDEQYF

j_call: TRBJ2-2
d_call: TRBD1
clone_size: -
v_call: TRBV5-4
cdr3_length: 14
cdr3_nt: TGTGCCAGCAGCTTGGGAGGGGGCCCCGGGGAGCTGTTTTTT
cdr3_aa: CASSLGGGPGELFF

j_call: TRBJ2-7
d_call: -
clone_size: -
v_call: TRBV20-1
cdr3_length: 14
cdr3_nt: TGCAGTGCTAGTGGGGCAGGCACGCCCTACGAGCAGTACTTC
cdr3_aa: CSASGAGTPYEQYF

j_call: TRBJ2-7
d_call: -
clone_size: -
v_call: TRBV5-1
cdr3_length: 13
cdr3_nt: TGCGCCAGCAGCTTCGAAATAGAATACGAGCAGTACTTC
cdr3_aa: CASSFEIEYEQYF

j_call: TRBJ2-5
d_call: TRBD1
clone_size: -
v_call: TRBV10-3
cdr3_length: 15
cdr3_nt: TGTGCCATCAGTTGGACAGGGGGGTTGCAAGAGACCCAGTACTTC
cdr3_aa: CAISWTGGLQETQYF

j_call: TRBJ1-2
d_call: TRBD1
clone_size: -
v_call: TRBV4-1
cdr3_length: 17
cdr3_nt: TGCGCCAGCAGAACCGGGACAGGGGGCCCTCGGTCCTATGGCTACACCTTC
cdr3_aa: CASRTGTGGPRSYGYTF

j_call: TRBJ2-7
d_call: -
clone_size: once
v_call: TRBV7-2
cdr3_length: 14
cdr3_nt: TGTGCCAGCAGCTACGCCGGACAGTCCTACGAGCAGTACTTC
cdr3_aa: CASSYAGQSYEQYF

j_call: TRBJ1-2
d_call: -
clone_size: -
v_call: TRBV4-1
cdr3_length: 15
cdr3_nt: TGCGCCAGCAGCCAAGATCACCGGCAGGGGAATGGCTACACCTTC
cdr3_aa: CASSQDHRQGNGYTF

j_call: TRBJ1-6
d_call: TRBD1
clone_size: -
v_call: TRBV3-1/TRBV3-2
cdr3_length: 14
cdr3_nt: TGTGCCAGCAGCCAAGCAGGGGGTAATTCACCCCTCCACTTT
cdr3_aa: CASSQAGGNSPLHF

j_call: TRBJ2-7
d_call: -
clone_size: once
v_call: TRBV14
cdr3_length: 13
cdr3_nt: TGTGCCAGCAGCCAAGTGATCAGGGGCGAGCAGTACTTC
cdr3_aa: CASSQVIRGEQYF

j_call: TRBJ2-7
d_call: -
clone_size: -
v_call: TRBV28
cdr3_length: 20
cdr3_nt: TGTGCCAGCAGTTCGATTGGTAACCCGAAATGGACAAGGAGACTCTACGAGCAGTACTTC
cdr3_aa: CASSSIGNPKWTRRLYEQYF

j_call: TRBJ1-4
d_call: -
clone_size: once
v_call: TRBV7-3
cdr3_length: 13
cdr3_nt: TGTGCCAGCAGCTTAGCGCAGGGTGGTAAACTGTTTTTT
cdr3_aa: CASSLAQGGKLFF

j_call: TRBJ2-1
d_call: TRBD2
clone_size: few
v_call: TRBV24-1
cdr3_length: 16
cdr3_nt: TGTGCCACCAGTGATTTCGGGGCGGGAGGCCAGCATGAGCAGTTCTTC
cdr3_aa: CATSDFGAGGQHEQFF

j_call: TRBJ2-3
d_call: TRBD2
clone_size: -
v_call: TRBV29-1
cdr3_length: 14
cdr3_nt: TGCAGCGTTGGTGCGCTAGCGGGACTTGATACGCAGTATTTT
cdr3_aa: CSVGALAGLDTQYF

j_call: TRBJ1-1
d_call: -
clone_size: -
v_call: TRBV5-4
cdr3_length: 14
cdr3_nt: TGTGCCAGCAGCTTGAAGATTGGGGAGAGTGAAGCTTTCTTT
cdr3_aa: CASSLKIGESEAFF

j_call: TRBJ2-7
d_call: -
clone_size: -
v_call: TRBV27
cdr3_length: 15
cdr3_nt: TGTGCCAGCAGTTTATCCTACAGGGAGCCCTACGAGCAGTACTTC
cdr3_aa: CASSLSYREPYEQYF

j_call: TRBJ2-2
d_call: -
clone_size: -
v_call: TRBV7-8
cdr3_length: 13
cdr3_nt: TGTGCCAGCAGCTTAAATTTCGGCGGGGAGCTGTTTTTT
cdr3_aa: CASSLNFGGELFF

j_call: TRBJ2-3
d_call: TRBD2
clone_size: -
v_call: TRBV5-1
cdr3_length: 19
cdr3_nt: TGCGCCAGCAGCTGGGATTTGGCGGGAGCCGTGAGCAGCACAGATACGCAGTATTTT
cdr3_aa: CASSWDLAGAVSSTDTQYF

j_call: TRBJ1-3
d_call: -
clone_size: few
v_call: TRBV19
cdr3_length: 13
cdr3_nt: TGTGCCAGCGCTGACAGATCTGGAAACACCATATATTTT
cdr3_aa: CASADRSGNTIYF

j_call: TRBJ1-1
d_call: -
clone_size: -
v_call: TRBV19
cdr3_length: 14
cdr3_nt: TGTGCCAGTAGTATAACCCAGGTGAACACTGAAGCTTTCTTT
cdr3_aa: CASSITQVNTEAFF

j_call: TRBJ2-7
d_call: TRBD2
clone_size: -
v_call: TRBV6-2/TRBV6-3
cdr3_length: 15
cdr3_nt: TGTGCCAGCAGCGGACCGAGCGGGAGAATATACGAGCAGTACTTC
cdr3_aa: CASSGPSGRIYEQYF

j_call: TRBJ2-6
d_call: TRBD1
clone_size: once
v_call: TRBV6-4
cdr3_length: 18
cdr3_nt: TGTGCCAGCAGCACTACGACAGGGGGCTTTTCTGGGGCCAACGTCCTGACTTTC
cdr3_aa: CASSTTTGGFSGANVLTF

j_call: TRBJ1-1
d_call: TRBD1
clone_size: -
v_call: TRBV18
cdr3_length: 14
cdr3_nt: TGTGCCAGCTCAGAGACAGGGACTCACACTGAAGCTTTCTTT
cdr3_aa: CASSETGTHTEAFF

j_call: TRBJ2-3
d_call: TRBD1
clone_size: once
v_call: TRBV25-1
cdr3_length: 16
cdr3_nt: TGTGCCAGCAGTGAAAGCGGGACAGGGCGCACAGATACGCAGTATTTT
cdr3_aa: CASSESGTGRTDTQYF

j_call: TRBJ2-1
d_call: TRBD2
clone_size: -
v_call: TRBV28
cdr3_length: 16
cdr3_nt: TGTGCCAGCAGCTCGGTGAGCCTAGCGGGAGCCGATGAGCAGTTCTTC
cdr3_aa: CASSSVSLAGADEQFF

j_call: TRBJ2-1
d_call: TRBD2
clone_size: once
v_call: TRBV7-3
cdr3_length: 16
cdr3_nt: TGTGCCAGCAGCCCTAGTAGCGGGAGGGCCGGAAATGAGCAGTTCTTC
cdr3_aa: CASSPSSGRAGNEQFF

j_call: TRBJ2-2
d_call: -
clone_size: -
v_call: TRBV6-5
cdr3_length: 15
cdr3_nt: TGTGCCAGCAAGAGCGAGGGAGTGGACACCGGGGAGCTGTTTTTT
cdr3_aa: CASKSEGVDTGELFF

j_call: TRBJ1-1
d_call: -
clone_size: -
v_call: TRBV12-3/TRBV12-4
cdr3_length: 12
cdr3_nt: TGTGCCAGCAGTTTGTGGCCAGATGAAGCTTTCTTT
cdr3_aa: CASSLWPDEAFF

j_call: TRBJ1-2
d_call: TRBD1
clone_size: few
v_call: TRBV19
cdr3_length: 16
cdr3_nt: TGTGCCAGCCGACTCGCCGACAGGGCGAAGGACTATGGCTACACCTTC
cdr3_aa: CASRLADRAKDYGYTF

j_call: TRBJ2-5
d_call: TRBD1
clone_size: -
v_call: TRBV13
cdr3_length: 14
cdr3_nt: TGTGCCAGCAGCAAGGGACAGCCTATAGGGGCCCAGTACTTC
cdr3_aa: CASSKGQPIGAQYF

j_call: TRBJ1-5
d_call: TRBD1
clone_size: -
v_call: TRBV19
cdr3_length: 16
cdr3_nt: TGTGCCAGTAGTGGTGGGACAGGACTTAGCAATCAGCCCCAGCATTTT
cdr3_aa: CASSGGTGLSNQPQHF

j_call: TRBJ1-2
d_call: -
clone_size: -
v_call: TRBV5-5
cdr3_length: 13
cdr3_nt: TGTGCCAGCACCCTGACAGAACGCTATGGCTACACCTTC
cdr3_aa: CASTLTERYGYTF

j_call: TRBJ2-7
d_call: -
clone_size: -
v_call: TRBV7-2
cdr3_length: 15
cdr3_nt: TGTGCCAGCAGCTTAGTTCCAGGGGTATTCGACGAGCAGTACTTC
cdr3_aa: CASSLVPGVFDEQYF

j_call: TRBJ2-2
d_call: -
clone_size: -
v_call: TRBV7-9
cdr3_length: 14
cdr3_nt: TGTGCCAGCAGCTTAGGGCAGGGAATCGGGGAGCTGTTTTTT
cdr3_aa: CASSLGQGIGELFF

j_call: TRBJ1-6
d_call: -
clone_size: -
v_call: TRBV7-8
cdr3_length: 14
cdr3_nt: TGTGCCAGCAGCTTACCTTATCCCAATTCACCCCTCCACTTT
cdr3_aa: CASSLPYPNSPLHF

j_call: TRBJ2-7
d_call: TRBD2
clone_size: -
v_call: TRBV28
cdr3_length: 13
cdr3_nt: TGTGCCAGCAGAACTAGCGGTTTCTACGAGCAGTACTTC
cdr3_aa: CASRTSGFYEQYF

j_call: TRBJ1-2
d_call: TRBD1
clone_size: many
v_call: TRBV10-3
cdr3_length: 14
cdr3_nt: TGTGCCATCAGGCCCCCCGCAGGGGGCTATGGCTACACCTTC
cdr3_aa: CAIRPPAGGYGYTF

j_call: TRBJ2-7
d_call: -
clone_size: -
v_call: TRBV6-1
cdr3_length: 17
cdr3_nt: TGTGCCAGCAGTGAAGATTTCGGGAGACAGGGTACGTACGAGCAGTACTTC
cdr3_aa: CASSEDFGRQGTYEQYF